The clone carrying this T cell receptor beta chain came up once. The CDR3 has 16 residues. With 5 bases clipped from V and 14 bases from J, the junction kept 20 bases outside the gene matches. From germline, CDR1 is LNHDA and CDR2 SQIVND (reference sequence). This entry is derived from a study of metastatic and nonmetastatic thyroid tumors. Patients were all untreated before their thyroid surgery. TCRdb reprocessed the PCR reads via MiXCR. The sample holds approximately 38,000 clones; more than 25% are singletons and the top ten take around 10%. The origin of this receptor is a female donor with papillary thyroid cancer or a benign thyroid nodule (not recorded which). Some clones in this sample may be carry-over from other donors' samples. Sequencing was carried out using blood. The chain links TRBV19 to TRBJ2-1; 8 bases map to TRBD2. CDR3: CASSSRGGLAGLWEFF. CDR3 DNA: TGTGCCAGTAGTTCCCGCGGGGGGCTAGCTGGTCTGTGGGAGTTCTTC. The full variable domain, in which reference TRBV19 and TRBJ2-1 provide the parts outside the CDR3, is DGGITQSPKYLFRKEGQNVTLSCEQNLNHDAMYWYRQDPGQGLRLIYYSQIVNDFQKGDIAEGYSVSREKKESFPLTVTSAQKNPTAFYLCASSSRGGLAGLWEFFGPGTRLTVL.